Listed here are 29 T cell receptor beta chains from one sample, sequenced in a study of CD8 T cells in ankylosing spondylitis. TCRdb analysed the 5' RACE reads with MiXCR anew, one entry per CDR3 protein. The data show roughly 200,000 distinct CDR3 sequences, 9.5% to 15% seen once. Sequences were obtained from blood, either unsorted or a sorted T cell fraction (not recorded which). These TCRs come from a male donor with ankylosing spondylitis or in good health (not recorded which).

The chain has TRBV12-5 and TRBJ2-1, with 7 bases fitting TRBD2. V gave up 8 bases and J gave up 3 bases; unmatched junction bases: 10. Germline CDR1 and CDR2: LGHNT and FRNRAP. The CDR3 length is 15 residues. CDR3 sequence (DNA): TGTGCTAGTAACATCCGCGGGAGACTCTACAATGAGCAGTTCTTC. The encoded protein is CASNIRGRLYNEQFF.

This clonotype has more than one count but fewer than ten. This chain joins TRBV5-1 and TRBJ2-5; possible D gene TRBD1, 6 bases. Trimming removed 0 bases from V and 0 bases from J, with 9 bases in between. Germline CDR1 is SGHRS and CDR2 is YFSETQ. CDR3 length: 15 amino acids. CDR3: CASSLGTEYQETQYF. CDR3 nucleotide sequence: TGCGCCAGCAGCTTGGGGACAGAGTACCAAGAGACCCAGTACTTC.

This clonotype came up a few times. The V gene is TRBV20-1, the J gene TRBJ2-7; TRBD2 is a possible D gene (5 bases). CDR1 and CDR2 (germline): DFQATT, SNEGSKA (reference sequence). CDR3 length: 13 amino acids. V gave up 5 bases and J gave up 7 bases, with 18 bases separating them. The DNA of the CDR3 is TGCAGTGCTCGAGGGAGTGGGGTAGTGGAGCAGTACTTC. Encoded protein: CSARGSGVVEQYF.

The chain employs TRBV10-3 and TRBJ1-2; a possible D gene is TRBD1 (5 bases). Per germline, CDR1 ENHRY and CDR2 SYGVKD. Trimming took 2 bases from V and 4 from J, leaving 5 bases between them. CDR3 length: 12 amino acids. The CDR3, as DNA: TGTGCCATCAGTGAGGACAGCTATGGCTACACCTTC. Protein sequence: CAISEDSYGYTF.

This clonotype was detected a few times. The chain links TRBV29-1 to TRBJ2-1; D call uncertain. The CDR3 totals 11 residues. Germline V gene data show CDR1 as SQVTM and CDR2 as ANQGSEA. The V and J ends lost 7 bases and 10 bases respectively, with 14 bases between them. The CDR3 spells CSAVVSGEQFF. CDR3 DNA sequence: TGCAGCGCCGTCGTATCCGGCGAGCAGTTCTTC.

This clonotype was recorded at least ten times. The CDR3 loop reads CASSPRDTRTNEQFF. For the CDR3, the DNA is TGTGCCAGCAGCCCACGGGACACAAGAACCAATGAGCAGTTCTTC. This chain uses TRBV7-9 with TRBJ2-1; D is possibly TRBD1 (6 bases). The CDR3 runs 15 residues. From germline, CDR1 is SEHNR and CDR2 FQNEAQ (reference sequence). Trimming pared 5 bases from V and 6 bases from J, leaving 17 bases between.

Many counts were recorded for this clonotype. V and J are TRBV5-1 and TRBJ2-5; 7 bases align to TRBD2. V gave up 4 bases and J gave up 3 bases; unmatched junction bases: 3. The CDR3 is 13 residues long. The germline V gene encodes CDR1 SGHRS and CDR2 YFSETQ. CDR3 bases: TGCGCCAGCAGCGCGGGGGACGAAGAGACCCAGTACTTC. Amino acid sequence: CASSAGDEETQYF.

The chain has TRBV2 and TRBJ1-2; TRBD1 is a possible D gene (5 bases). The V end lost 4 bases, the J end lost 5 bases, and 20 bases lay between the germline ends. The CDR3 runs to 16 residues. From germline, CDR1 is SNHLY and CDR2 FYNNEI. The CDR3 here is CASSAGTATLSYGYTF. The DNA for the CDR3 is TGTGCCAGCAGTGCGGGGACGGCCACTCTAAGTTATGGCTACACCTTC.

This clonotype was recorded many times. The rearrangement uses TRBV29-1 and TRBJ2-1; D is undetermined. Germline values: CDR1 SQVTM, CDR2 ANQGSEA. V dropped 3 bases and J dropped 7 bases, with 1 base sitting between them. CDR3 size: 9 residues. The CDR3 region is CSVDNEQFF. In nucleotides, the CDR3 is TGCAGCGTTGATAATGAGCAGTTCTTC.

The CDR3, as DNA: TGTGCCAGCAGTCTCAAACCCGGGGACGAGCAGTACTTC. Translated, it gives CASSLKPGDEQYF. The chain recombines TRBV25-1 with TRBJ2-7; D possibly corresponds to TRBD2 (5 bases). Per germline, CDR1 MGHDK and CDR2 SYGVNS. V dropped 5 bases and J dropped 5 bases, with 13 bases sitting between them. The CDR3 runs 13 residues.

This clonotype was detected only a few times. The rearrangement joins TRBV7-9 to TRBJ1-1; unclear D gene. V dropped 7 bases and J dropped 5 bases, with 14 bases sitting between them. CDR3 length: 13 amino acids. CDR1 and CDR2 from the germline V gene are SEHNR and FQNEAQ (reference sequence). The DNA for the CDR3 is TGTGCCAGCACCGCCCCCGGAGGTACTGAAGCTTTCTTT. Protein product: CASTAPGGTEAFF.

The genes are TRBV27 and TRBJ1-5; D unclear. The germline gives CDR1 MNHEY, CDR2 SMNVEV (reference sequence). V lost 5 bases, J lost 7 bases, and 9 bases lay in between. The CDR3 sequence is 12 residues long. The CDR3 nucleotides are TGTGCCAGCAGTCCGACTACCCAGCCCCAGCATTTT. Its translation is CASSPTTQPQHF.

This clonotype was recorded many times. This sequence joins TRBV7-9 and TRBJ2-5, with D tentatively TRBD2 (5 bases). Trimming cost V 7 bases and J 3 bases, with 15 bases left between them. There are 14 residues in the CDR3. CDR1 is SEHNR and CDR2 is FQNEAQ in the germline V gene (reference sequence). CDR3: CASTYPGREETQYF. In DNA, the CDR3 is TGTGCCAGCACCTATCCTGGGAGAGAAGAGACCCAGTACTTC.

This clonotype has a handful of counts. The rearrangement links TRBV18 to TRBJ1-2; TRBD1 is a possible D gene (5 bases). There are 18 residues in the CDR3. Germline V lookup: CDR1 KGHSH, CDR2 LQKENI. Trimming shortened V by 3 bases and J by 4 bases, and 24 bases separated the two germline ends. The CDR3 protein is CASSPDSPWAPTFYGYTF. The CDR3 DNA reads as TGTGCCAGCTCACCCGACAGCCCCTGGGCGCCGACCTTCTATGGCTACACCTTC.

This clonotype was seen only a few times. This chain connects TRBV27 to TRBJ2-5; 9 positions match TRBD1. This CDR3 contains 16 residues. Germline CDR1 reads MNHEY; CDR2 reads SMNVEV (reference sequence). With 6 bases clipped from V and 0 bases from J, the junction kept 8 bases outside the gene matches. CDR3 DNA: TGTGCCAGCAGGGTGACAGGGGGAGGGAACCAAGAGACCCAGTACTTC. Translation gives CASRVTGGGNQETQYF.

The chain links TRBV28 to TRBJ2-7, with 7 bases lining up with TRBD2. V was pared by 3 bases and J by 1 base, with 6 bases of the junction left unmatched. Per germline, CDR1 MDHEN and CDR2 SYDVKM. CDR3 length equals 15 residues. CDR3 protein: CASSFGGLGSYEQYF. The CDR3 nucleotides are TGTGCCAGCAGTTTTGGTGGACTAGGGTCCTACGAGCAGTACTTC.

The J gene is TRBJ1-1, the V gene TRBV20-1; 9 nucleotides line up with TRBD1. With 2 bases clipped from V and 3 bases from J, the junction kept 4 bases outside the gene matches. The V gene's germline CDR1 is DFQATT and CDR2 SNEGSKA (reference sequence). This CDR3 is built from 14 residues. The DNA for the CDR3 is TGCAGTGCTAGACCCCGGGACAGGGACACTGAAGCTTTCTTT. Translating it yields CSARPRDRDTEAFF.

V and J are TRBV5-4 and TRBJ1-1; possibly TRBD1 for D (5 bases). Germline CDR1 SGHNT, CDR2 YYREEE (reference sequence). The CDR3 sequence is 13 residues long. V was cut by 7 bases and J by 3 bases, with 13 bases left in between. CDR3 loop: CASLGEGDTEAFF. The CDR3 coding sequence is TGTGCCAGCTTGGGGGAAGGGGACACTGAAGCTTTCTTT.

This clonotype was picked up a small number of times. The V gene is TRBV20-1, the J gene TRBJ2-7; 8 bases fit TRBD2. V lost 1 base to trimming and J lost 2 bases; unmatched junction nucleotides: 1. CDR1 is DFQATT and CDR2 is SNEGSKA in the germline V gene (reference sequence). The length of the CDR3 is 13 residues. The CDR3 sequence is CSARGSGAYEQYF. CDR3 sequence (DNA): TGCAGTGCTAGAGGTAGCGGGGCCTACGAGCAGTACTTC.

This clonotype was found many times. The CDR3 spells CSASLSTSGREHTDTQYF. The DNA for the CDR3 is TGCAGTGCCTCCCTTTCGACTAGCGGGAGGGAACACACAGATACGCAGTATTTT. This chain links TRBV20-1 with TRBJ2-3, with TRBD2 matching 14 bases. There are 18 residues in the CDR3. The germline V gene has CDR1 DFQATT and CDR2 SNEGSKA (reference sequence). V shed 6 bases, J shed 2 bases, and the junction held 13 bases outside the gene matches.

This clonotype has just a few counts. The chain combines TRBV6-5 with TRBJ1-1; D perhaps matches TRBD1 (5 bases). The V gene lost 4 bases and the J gene lost 2 bases, with 17 bases spanning the gap. This CDR3 region has 16 residues. Germline-derived CDR1 and CDR2 are MNHEY and SVGAGI. Here the CDR3 DNA reads TGTGCCAGCAGTTCTTCCGGGCGGGGGGGAAACACTGAAGCTTTCTTT. This sequence encodes CASSSSGRGGNTEAFF.

The chain has TRBV2 and TRBJ2-7, with TRBD1 matching 7 bases. Germline trimming cut 3 bases from V and 5 bases from J; bases unmatched to any gene: 10. The CDR3 is 15 amino acids. CDR1 is SNHLY and CDR2 is FYNNEI in the germline V gene. Here the CDR3 DNA reads TGTGCCAGCAGTGAGGGAACGACAGGGAGCCACGAGCAGTACTTC. Its translation: CASSEGTTGSHEQYF.

This clonotype was seen only a few times. The chain couples TRBV20-1 to TRBJ2-1; D call uncertain. V lost 0 bases to trimming and J lost 3 bases, with 18 bases between them. The V gene's germline CDR1 is DFQATT and CDR2 SNEGSKA (reference sequence). The CDR3 sequence is 17 residues long. The CDR3 bases are TGCAGTGCTAGAGATCCAACTTGGACCCGAAGCTACAATGAGCAGTTCTTC. This codes for CSARDPTWTRSYNEQFF.

As DNA, the CDR3 is TGCGCCAGCAGCAGGGGCGATAGCACAGATACGCAGTATTTT. Translated: CASSRGDSTDTQYF. This chain links TRBV5-1 with TRBJ2-3; TRBD1 might be the D (5 bases). The CDR3 runs 14 residues. In germline, CDR1 is SGHRS, CDR2 YFSETQ. Trimming shortened V by 4 bases and J by 0 bases, and 9 bases separated the two germline ends.

This chain uses TRBV6-5 with TRBJ1-1; the match to TRBD1 covers 9 bases. This CDR3 has 16 residues. Unmatched junction bases numbered 9, after V lost 0 bases and J lost 7 bases. The germline CDR1 and CDR2 sequences are MNHEY and SVGAGI. As DNA, the CDR3 is TGTGCCAGCAGTTACTCGAAAGGGGACAGGGCCTTTGAAGCTTTCTTT. This encodes CASSYSKGDRAFEAFF.

The chain employs TRBV11-2 and TRBJ2-2; the D gene is possibly TRBD2 (6 bases). From germline, CDR1 is SGHAT and CDR2 FQNNGV. This CDR3 has 19 residues. The V end was cut by 1 base, the J end by 5 bases, with 23 bases between. CDR3: CASSLGGKLAPIRTGELFF. The CDR3 bases are TGTGCCAGCAGCTTAGGGGGAAAACTAGCCCCTATTAGGACCGGGGAGCTGTTTTTT.

In its sample, this clonotype was seen many times. V gene TRBV6-4 combines with J gene TRBJ2-1; 9 bases match TRBD2. The CDR3 runs to 16 residues. V was pared by 4 bases and J by 5 bases, with 9 bases of the junction left unmatched. Germline loops: CDR1 MRHNA, CDR2 SNTAGT. The CDR3 DNA reads as TGTGCCAGCAGTGGCGTTAGCGGGAGTGGCGACAATGAGCAGTTCTTC. It is translated as CASSGVSGSGDNEQFF.

The CDR3 nucleotides read TGTGCCAGCAGTCCCCCTAGCGGGGTACAGTACTTC. Protein sequence: CASSPPSGVQYF. The chain joins TRBV6-2 or TRBV6-3 to TRBJ2-7; 9 positions match TRBD2. Germline trimming cut 5 bases from V and 10 bases from J; bases unmatched to any gene: 6. Looked up from germline, CDR1 is MNHEY and CDR2 is SVGEGT. CDR3 length equals 12 residues.

This clonotype was seen a few times. This chain connects TRBV6-1 to TRBJ2-1; 9 bases are shared with TRBD2. J was trimmed by 5 bases and V by 0 bases; bases with no gene match: 2. The CDR3 is 15 amino acids. CDR1 and CDR2 (germline): MNHNS, SASEGT. CDR3 residues: CASSEAVAGDNEQFF. The CDR3 bases are TGTGCCAGCAGTGAAGCGGTAGCGGGAGACAATGAGCAGTTCTTC.